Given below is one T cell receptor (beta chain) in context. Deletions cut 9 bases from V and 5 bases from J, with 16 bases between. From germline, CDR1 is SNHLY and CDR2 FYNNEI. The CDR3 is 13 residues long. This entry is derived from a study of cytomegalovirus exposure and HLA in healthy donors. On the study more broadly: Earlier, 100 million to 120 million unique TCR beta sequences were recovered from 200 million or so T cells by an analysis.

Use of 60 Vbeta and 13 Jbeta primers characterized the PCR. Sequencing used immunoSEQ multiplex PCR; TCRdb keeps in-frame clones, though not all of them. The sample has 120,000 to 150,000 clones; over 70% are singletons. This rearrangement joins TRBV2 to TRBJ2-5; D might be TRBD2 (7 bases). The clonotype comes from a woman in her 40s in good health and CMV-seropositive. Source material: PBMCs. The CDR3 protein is CASRGGPGETQYF. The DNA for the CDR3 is TGTGCCAGTAGGGGGGGACCGGGTGAGACCCAGTACTTC.